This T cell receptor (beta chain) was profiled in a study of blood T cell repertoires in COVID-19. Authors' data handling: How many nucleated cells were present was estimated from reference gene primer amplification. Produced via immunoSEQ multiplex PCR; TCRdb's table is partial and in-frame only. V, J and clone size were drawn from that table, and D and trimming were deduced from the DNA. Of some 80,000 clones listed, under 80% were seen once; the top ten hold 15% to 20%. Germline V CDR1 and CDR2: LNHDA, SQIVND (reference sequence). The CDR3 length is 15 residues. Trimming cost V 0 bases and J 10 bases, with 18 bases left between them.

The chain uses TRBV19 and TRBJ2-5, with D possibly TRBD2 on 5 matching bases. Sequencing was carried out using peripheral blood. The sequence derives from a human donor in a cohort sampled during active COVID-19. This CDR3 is CASSIEEIPGKVQYF. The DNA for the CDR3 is TGTGCCAGTAGTATAGAGGAGATCCCCGGGAAGGTCCAGTACTTC.